These 10 T cell receptor beta chains came from one sample sequenced in a study of blood T cell repertoires in COVID-19. Assay used: immunoSEQ multiplex PCR; TCRdb lists only in-frame clones, some missing. The sample includes about 180,000 clones, roughly 81% seen only once; the top ten take 12%. The sample taken for sequencing was peripheral blood. These receptors all come from a woman of 80 years or more with COVID-19, enrolled during active disease.

V usage is TRBV21-1 and J usage is TRBJ2-2; the table's D call, TRBD2, has no DNA check behind it. TRBV21-1 is a pseudogene. The CDR3 extends over 16 amino acids. The DNA of the CDR3 is TGTGCCAGCAGCAAAGCCCCGGTCAAGAACACCGGGGAGCTGTTTTTT. It encodes CASSKAPVKNTGELFF.

V and J are TRBV29-1 and TRBJ2-1, with 12 bases lining up with TRBD1. Germline V lookup: CDR1 SQVTM, CDR2 ANQGSEA. V lost 7 bases, J lost 9 bases, and 7 bases stayed unmatched. CDR3 length equals 13 residues. The CDR3 loop reads CSAAGQGAREQFF. In DNA form, the CDR3 reads TGCAGCGCCGCGGGACAGGGGGCGCGTGAGCAGTTCTTC.

Only one count was recorded for this clone. This rearrangement joins TRBV30 to TRBJ2-6; D unclear. The CDR3 has 17 residues. Germline V lookup: CDR1 GTSNPN, CDR2 SVGIG (reference sequence). With 2 bases removed from V and 3 bases from J, the gap between germline ends came to 17 bases. CDR3 loop: CAWSQQSLSFGANVLTF. CDR3 in DNA: TGTGCCTGGAGTCAACAGAGCCTATCCTTTGGGGCCAACGTCCTGACTTTC.

The rearrangement uses TRBV5-1 and TRBJ2-7; D might be TRBD1 (6 bases). V lost 4 bases and J lost 4, with 18 bases in between. The CDR3 contains 15 residues. The germline CDR1 and CDR2 sequences are SGHRS and YFSETQ. The CDR3, as DNA: TGCGCCAGCAGCCCATCCCCGGGACACCTATACGAGCAGTACTTC. As protein: CASSPSPGHLYEQYF.

This clone was picked up a small number of times. This chain uses TRBV2 with TRBJ2-2, with 9 bases matching TRBD2. The germline V gene has CDR1 SNHLY and CDR2 FYNNEI. The CDR3 loop spans 14 amino acids. J lost 6 bases, V lost 10 bases, and 9 bases had no gene match. CDR3 loop: CANEGEREAGELFF. CDR3 in DNA: TGTGCCAACGAGGGGGAGCGGGAGGCCGGGGAGCTGTTTTTT. The whole variable domain, filled in from reference TRBV2 and TRBJ2-2, reads EPEVTQTPSHQVTQMGQEVILRCVPISNHLYFYWYRQILGQKVEFLVSFYNNEISEKSEIFDDQFSVERPDGSNFTLKIRSTKLEDSAMYFCANEGEREAGELFFGEGSRLTVL.

With respect to this clone: An end of the junction differs from the germline gene, which may be a read error. The V call is TRBV4-1, the J call TRBJ1-1, with D possibly being TRBD1 (5 bases). Looked up from germline, CDR1 is MGHRA and CDR2 is YSYEKL. CDR3 length: 16 amino acids. The CDR3: CASSQERGGGNTEAFF. In DNA form, the CDR3 reads TGCGCCAGCAGCCAAGAGAGGGGCGGGGGAAACACTGAGGCTTTCTTT.

The rearrangement joins TRBV9 to TRBJ1-2; no definite D call. Germline V gene sequence: CDR1 SGDLS, CDR2 YYNGEE. V dropped 3 bases and J dropped 4 bases, with 19 bases sitting between them. The length of the CDR3 is 16 residues. The DNA of the CDR3 is TGTGCCAGCAGCGGAAGACAAGGCCCCCACCCCTATGGCTACACCTTC. It translates to CASSGRQGPHPYGYTF.

The chain is built from TRBV5-3 and TRBJ2-7; 12 nucleotides match TRBD1. TRBV5-3 is sorted into the ORF group, with uncertain function. The ends lost 0 bases at V and 3 bases at J; junction bases unmatched: 13. The CDR3 is 19 residues long. The CDR3: CARSLGDRGRITARYEQYF. CDR3 nucleotide sequence: TGTGCCAGAAGCTTGGGGGACAGGGGGCGAATAACGGCACGCTACGAGCAGTACTTC.

This clone was detected only once. The chain links TRBV10-3 to TRBJ1-1; D gene ambiguous. Trimming stripped 0 bases from V and 0 bases from J, with 11 bases between. Germline loops: CDR1 ENHRY, CDR2 SYGVKD. This CDR3 spans 16 amino acids. CDR3 region: CAISESLGGMNTEAFF. CDR3 DNA sequence: TGTGCCATCAGTGAGTCGCTCGGCGGAATGAACACTGAAGCTTTCTTT.

J is TRBJ2-3 and V is TRBV13; TRBD2 matches at 8 bases. The CDR3 length is 14 residues. Germline CDR1 PRHDT, CDR2 FYEKMQ (reference sequence). The junction had 7 bases not matched to a gene; V was cut back by 8 bases and J by 3 bases. The CDR3 sequence is CASGNGLATDTQYF. As DNA, the CDR3 is TGTGCCAGCGGCAATGGACTAGCTACAGATACGCAGTATTTT.